This T cell receptor (beta chain) appears in the sequencing data of a study of blood T cell repertoires in COVID-19. The assay was immunoSEQ multiplex PCR, and TCRdb's table has in-frame clones only and misses some. Among under 45,000 clones listed, around four fifths were seen once. Trimming removed 4 bases at V and 3 bases at J, with 7 bases between. Germline V gives CDR1 GTSNPN, CDR2 SVGIG (reference sequence). This CDR3 is built from 11 residues. The TCR sequence derives from a human donor in a cohort sampled during active COVID-19. The sample was peripheral blood. This chain connects TRBV30 to TRBJ2-7; D is undetermined. CDR3: CAWTHSYEQYF. Here the CDR3 DNA reads TGTGCCTGGACCCACAGCTACGAGCAGTACTTC.